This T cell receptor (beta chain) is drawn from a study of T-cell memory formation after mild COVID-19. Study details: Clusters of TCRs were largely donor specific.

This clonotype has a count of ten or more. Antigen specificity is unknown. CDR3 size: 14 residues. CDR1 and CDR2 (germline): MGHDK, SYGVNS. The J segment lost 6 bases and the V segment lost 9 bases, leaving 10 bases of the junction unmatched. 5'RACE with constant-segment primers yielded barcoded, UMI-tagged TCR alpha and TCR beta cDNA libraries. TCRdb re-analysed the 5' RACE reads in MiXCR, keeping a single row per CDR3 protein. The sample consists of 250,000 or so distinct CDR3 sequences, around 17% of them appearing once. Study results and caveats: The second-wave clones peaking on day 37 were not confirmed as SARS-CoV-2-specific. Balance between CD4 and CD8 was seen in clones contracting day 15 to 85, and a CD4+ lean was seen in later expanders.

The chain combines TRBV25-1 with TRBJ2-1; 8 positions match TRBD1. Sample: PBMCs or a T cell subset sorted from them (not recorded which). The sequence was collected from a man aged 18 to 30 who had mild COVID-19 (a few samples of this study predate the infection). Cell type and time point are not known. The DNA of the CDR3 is TGTGCCAGTACCGGGACAGGCCTCCTCAATGAGCAGTTCTTC. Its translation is CASTGTGLLNEQFF.